A single sample is the source of the 10 T cell receptor beta chains below, sequenced in a study of blood T cell repertoires in COVID-19 (dated by TCRdb to 2018 to 2021). The library was generated by the immunoSEQ multiplex PCR assay. Held by TCRdb, this immuneACCESS table contains in-frame sequences only and omits some clones. Under half of the omission traces to an unresolved V gene where checked; the cause of the rest is unknown. This sample holds 60,000 or so clones; 75% to 85% were observed only once. The biggest ten clones account for around 18% of the sample. Input material: peripheral blood. The receptor source for this set is a human donor in a cohort sampled during active COVID-19.

The J gene is TRBJ2-7, the V gene TRBV9; D not certain. Germline CDR1 is SGDLS and CDR2 is YYNGEE. V lost 0 bases to trimming and J lost 1 base, with 5 bases between them. The CDR3 spans 13 residues. CDR3 protein: CASSVAPSYEQYF. CDR3 sequence (DNA): TGTGCCAGCAGCGTAGCCCCGTCCTACGAGCAGTACTTC.

This clone occurred a few times. In the same sample, other DNA sequences code for this CDR3. The chain combines TRBV2 with TRBJ1-6; 11 bases align to TRBD1. Germline values: CDR1 SNHLY, CDR2 FYNNEI. The CDR3 extends over 15 amino acids. V was pared by 3 bases and J by 9 bases, with 4 bases of the junction left unmatched. CDR3 sequence (DNA): TGTGCCAGCAGTGATTTGGGACAGGGGGGTTCACCCCTCCACTTT. Its translation is CASSDLGQGGSPLHF.

The table lists this clone with a count of one. V usage is TRBV10-3 and J usage is TRBJ1-5, with D possibly matching TRBD1 (5 bases). The V end was cut by 8 bases, the J end by 6 bases, with 11 bases between. Germline CDR1 ENHRY, CDR2 SYGVKD. There are 12 residues in the CDR3. The CDR3 is CAIGGGAQPQHF. The DNA of the CDR3 is TGTGCCATCGGGGGGGGAGCTCAGCCCCAGCATTTT.

The rearrangement joins TRBV6-5 to TRBJ2-2; D unresolved. Germline CDR1 is MNHEY and CDR2 is SVGAGI. The length of the CDR3 is 14 residues. V shed 10 bases and J shed 4 bases, with 16 bases lying between them. The CDR3 DNA reads TGTGCCACCATGGAGTCCCCGGGCACCGGGGAGCTGTTTTTT. Amino acids: CATMESPGTGELFF.

This clone was detected only once. The gene calls are TRBV11-2 and TRBJ2-1; perhaps TRBD2 as D (6 bases). The CDR3 extends over 13 amino acids. Trimming left V 8 bases short and J 5 bases short, with 13 bases between. Germline V gene lookup returns CDR1 SGHAT and CDR2 FQNNGV. The DNA of the CDR3 is TGTGCCAGCTCGGGACTTCCCCACAATGAGCAGTTCTTC. This gives the protein CASSGLPHNEQFF. The whole variable domain, remainder taken from reference TRBV11-2 and TRBJ2-1, is EAGVAQSPRYKIIEKRQSVAFWCNPISGHATLYWYQQILGQGPKLLIQFQNNGVVDDSQLPKDRFSAERLKGVDSTLKIQPAKLEDSAVYLCASSGLPHNEQFFGPGTRLTVL.

The chain carries TRBV19 and TRBJ1-5; 8 bases fit TRBD1. The CDR3 totals 16 residues. The junction had 11 bases not matched to a gene; V was cut back by 10 bases and J by 0 bases. Germline V gene data show CDR1 as LNHDA and CDR2 as SQIVND (reference sequence). CDR3 in DNA: TGTGCCACCACTCGGGACAGGACCTTTAGCAATCAGCCCCAGCATTTT. This encodes CATTRDRTFSNQPQHF.

V is TRBV20-1 and J is TRBJ2-3; no clear D gene. This CDR3 contains 11 residues. Germline assignment: CDR1 DFQATT and CDR2 SNEGSKA (reference sequence). V was trimmed by 4 bases and J by 5 bases, leaving 7 bases between them. The CDR3 region has the DNA TGCAGTGCTACAGTCATAGATACGCAGTATTTT. This sequence encodes CSATVIDTQYF.

The chain is built from TRBV4-1 and TRBJ2-1; a possible D gene is TRBD1 (5 bases). Germline V CDR1 and CDR2: MGHRA, YSYEKL. The V and J ends lost 1 base and 3 bases respectively, with 10 bases between them. This CDR3 has 15 amino acids. CDR3 sequence (DNA): TGCGCCAGCAGCCAAGTAAGGACAAACTACAATGAGCAGTTCTTC. Encoded protein: CASSQVRTNYNEQFF.

The sample holds many counts of this clone. This rearrangement joins TRBV27 to TRBJ1-1; 10 bases map to TRBD1. The trim removed 6 bases at V and 1 base at J, leaving 2 bases unmatched. Germline CDR1 and CDR2: MNHEY and SMNVEV (reference sequence). This CDR3 region has 14 residues. CDR3 amino acids: CASRGQGRNTEAFF. The CDR3 DNA reads as TGTGCCAGCAGGGGACAGGGGAGGAACACTGAAGCTTTCTTT.

The chain is built from TRBV6-6 and TRBJ2-3; 8 bases map to TRBD1. Germline CDR1 MNHNY, CDR2 SVGAGI (reference sequence). J lost 2 bases, V lost 5 bases, and 12 bases had no gene match. This CDR3 region has 17 residues. The CDR3 DNA reads as TGTGCCAGCAGTCCGCTACGACAGGGGAAGTACACAGATACGCAGTATTTT. The encoded protein is CASSPLRQGKYTDTQYF.